This T cell receptor beta chain came from a study of cytomegalovirus exposure and HLA in healthy donors. Overall study findings and caveats: Several of the most significant clusters were apparently associated with common viral pathogens in a later analysis. A later analysis reportedly found that, within productive TCRs, an Asian-associated ancestry cluster had fewer N-insertions than the mean observed across the approximately 660 donors. Follow-up analysis found HLA locus-dependent TCR association rates, highest for DRB1 and lowest for HLA-C.

Germline CDR1 SGHTA, CDR2 FQGNSA. This CDR3 is built from 14 residues. The germline V and J ends were trimmed by 3 bases and 3 bases, with 10 bases remaining between them. As to this clone: The antigen is not known.

The PCR ran on 60 Vbeta and 13 Jbeta primers. The assay was immunoSEQ multiplex PCR, and TCRdb's table has in-frame clones only and misses some. Of 90,000 to 110,000 clones listed, roughly 79% are singletons. The specimen sequenced was PBMCs. This TCR was sampled from a woman between 45 and 60 years old in good health and CMV-seropositive. V and J are TRBV7-2 and TRBJ2-3, with D possibly matching TRBD2 (5 bases). Here the CDR3 reads CASSFTRETDTQYF. The CDR3 region has the DNA TGTGCCAGCAGCTTTACCCGGGAAACAGATACGCAGTATTTT.